These 25 T cell receptor beta chains were all obtained from the same sample, sequenced in a study of T-cell memory formation after mild COVID-19. TCRdb reprocessed the 5' RACE reads via MiXCR and lists one record per CDR3 protein. The table has 560,000 or so distinct CDR3 sequences, roughly a sixth seen once. The sequenced sample was PBMCs or a T cell subset sorted from them (not recorded which). The receptors come from an adult woman who had mild COVID-19 (a few samples of this study predate the infection). Cell type and time point are not known.

The rearrangement links TRBV10-3 to TRBJ1-4; D is unresolved. V lost 0 bases, J lost 3 bases, and 8 bases lay in between. This CDR3 has 15 amino acids. The germline CDR1 and CDR2 sequences are ENHRY and SYGVKD. The CDR3 sequence: CAISESGGPNEKLFF. The CDR3 nucleotides read TGTGCCATCAGTGAGTCCGGCGGTCCTAATGAAAAACTGTTTTTT.

There are a few counts of this clonotype. CDR3 nucleotide sequence: TGTGCCAGCAGTGATCCGGGACTAGTGTACAATGAGCAGTTCTTC. This gives the protein CASSDPGLVYNEQFF. The chain carries TRBV6-2 or TRBV6-3 and TRBJ2-1; 8 positions agree with TRBD2. The V gene end was trimmed by 5 bases and the J gene end by 4 bases; junction bases not matched to a gene: 7. This CDR3 is built from 15 residues. Germline-derived CDR1 and CDR2 are MNHEY and SVGEGT.

This clonotype was counted only a few times. This rearrangement joins TRBV7-6 to TRBJ2-7; D could derive from TRBD1 or TRBD2 (5 bases each). The germline CDR1 and CDR2 sequences are SGHVS and FNYEAQ. There are 15 residues in the CDR3. V was shortened by 1 base and J by 2 bases, with 12 bases between the two germline ends. The CDR3 DNA is TGTGCCAGCAGCTTAGAAGCGGACACAACCTACGAGCAGTACTTC. Translation gives CASSLEADTTYEQYF.

This clonotype was found a few times. This sequence joins TRBV13 and TRBJ2-7; D possibly uses TRBD1 or TRBD2 (6 bases each). V lost 5 bases, J lost 5 bases, and 19 bases lay in between. The CDR3 length is 15 residues. CDR1 is PRHDT and CDR2 is FYEKMQ in the germline V gene (reference sequence). The CDR3 region has the DNA TGTGCCAGCAGCGCCCGGGGGCGTACTTACCACGAGCAGTACTTC. The encoded protein is CASSARGRTYHEQYF.

This clonotype was counted between two and nine times. The chain combines TRBV4-1 with TRBJ1-1; TRBD1 aligns across 11 bases. Per the germline V gene, CDR1 is MGHRA and CDR2 is YSYEKL. The V segment lost 4 bases and the J segment 0 bases; nucleotides outside the gene matches: 10. The CDR3 has 18 residues. The CDR3 DNA is TGCGCCAGCAGCCGGACCGGGACAGGGGGGTTTTTGAACACTGAAGCTTTCTTT. It codes for CASSRTGTGGFLNTEAFF.

The genes are TRBV7-3 and TRBJ2-3, with 8 bases aligning to TRBD2. In germline, CDR1 is SGHTA, CDR2 FQGTGA. There are 15 residues in the CDR3. J lost 4 bases, V lost 5 bases, and 8 bases had no gene match. The CDR3 region has the DNA TGTGCCAGCAGCCCGGGGGGGCGGGGCGCAGATACGCAGTATTTT. Encoded protein: CASSPGGRGADTQYF. The variable domain in full, completed from reference TRBV7-3 and TRBJ2-3, reads GAGVSQTPSNKVTEKGKYVELRCDPISGHTALYWYRQSLGQGPEFLIYFQGTGAADDSGLPNDRFFAVRPEGSVSTLKIQRTERGDSAVYLCASSPGGRGADTQYFGPGTRLTVL.

The chain couples TRBV12-3 or TRBV12-4 to TRBJ2-7, with D possibly being TRBD1 (6 bases). The CDR3 runs to 13 residues. The V gene lost 3 bases and the J gene lost 6 bases, with 12 bases spanning the gap. In DNA, the CDR3 is TGTGCCAGCAGTTTCACTACAGGGCTCGAGCAGTACTTC. Its translation is CASSFTTGLEQYF.

This clonotype has only a few counts. V gene TRBV12-3 or TRBV12-4 combines with J gene TRBJ1-4, with D tentatively TRBD1 (5 bases). This CDR3 spans 13 amino acids. V was clipped by 5 bases and J by 5 bases, with 9 bases between them. The CDR3 is CASSRGKNEKLFF. The CDR3 DNA follows: TGTGCCAGCAGTCGGGGGAAGAATGAAAAACTGTTTTTT.

This clonotype was seen a few times. The rearrangement joins TRBV15 to TRBJ2-7, with 8 bases that match TRBD1. Germline lookup yields CDR1 LNHNV and CDR2 YYDKDF (reference sequence). Germline trimming cut 4 bases from V and 4 bases from J; bases unmatched to any gene: 3. CDR3 length: 13 amino acids. The CDR3 reads CATSTNRGYEQYF. Written as DNA, the CDR3 is TGTGCCACCAGCACTAACAGGGGGTACGAGCAGTACTTC.

This clonotype has a handful of counts. The rearrangement joins TRBV5-1 to TRBJ2-2; 7 nucleotides align to TRBD1. The CDR3 spans 15 residues. The J segment lost 1 base and the V segment lost 2 bases, leaving 2 bases of the junction unmatched. Looked up from germline, CDR1 is SGHRS and CDR2 is YFSETQ. The DNA of the CDR3 is TGCGCCAGCAGCTTTAACAGGGGGAACACCGGGGAGCTGTTTTTT. Translated: CASSFNRGNTGELFF.

This clonotype appeared many times. This sequence joins TRBV15 and TRBJ2-3; D is unresolved. Germline-derived CDR1 and CDR2 are LNHNV and YYDKDF (reference sequence). V was trimmed by 0 bases and J by 3 bases, leaving 10 bases between them. CDR3 length: 15 residues. The DNA for the CDR3 is TGTGCCACCAGCAGAGATCCCGGTAAAACAGATACGCAGTATTTT. Its protein is CATSRDPGKTDTQYF.

This clonotype was recorded a few times. CDR3 DNA: TGTGCCAGCAGTGGAACCGGGACAAACTATGGCTACACCTTC. Amino acids: CASSGTGTNYGYTF. The V gene is TRBV6-2 or TRBV6-3, the J gene TRBJ1-2; D is perhaps TRBD1 (6 bases). CDR1 and CDR2 (germline): MNHEY, SVGEGT. V lost 5 bases and J lost 2, with 12 bases in between. The CDR3 is 14 amino acids.

This clonotype was detected ten times or more. The V call is TRBV24-1, the J call TRBJ2-1; D is possibly TRBD1 (7 bases). The CDR3 spans 15 residues. V lost 4 bases, J lost 9 bases, and 18 bases lay in between. From germline, CDR1 is KGHDR and CDR2 SFDVKD. In DNA form, the CDR3 reads TGTGCCACCAGTGACCCCGACAGGGAGGCGAGTGAGCAGTTCTTC. Encoded protein: CATSDPDREASEQFF.

This clonotype was seen a handful of times. The chain is built from TRBV5-6 and TRBJ2-7, with D possibly being TRBD2 (5 bases). The V gene's germline CDR1 is SGHDT and CDR2 YYEEEE. This CDR3 region has 17 residues. The germline V and J ends were trimmed by 4 bases and 5 bases, with 25 bases remaining between them. The CDR3 spells CASSPGSGWVRSDEQYF. For the CDR3, the DNA is TGTGCCAGCAGCCCGGGGTCCGGTTGGGTGAGGAGTGACGAGCAGTACTTC.

The rearrangement joins TRBV10-3 to TRBJ1-1; the D gene is possibly TRBD1 (6 bases). V was clipped by 7 bases and J by 0 bases, with 9 bases between them. Germline lookup yields CDR1 ENHRY and CDR2 SYGVKD. CDR3 length equals 13 residues. DNA of the CDR3: TGTGCCATCAAAACAGGGTTGAACACTGAAGCTTTCTTT. Protein product: CAIKTGLNTEAFF.

Note on this clonotype: This clone may be a read error of a much larger clone one base away. The chain joins TRBV7-3 to TRBJ2-3; 8 bases align to TRBD2. Germline assignment: CDR1 SGHTA and CDR2 FQGTGA. V trimming: 2 bases; J trimming: 0 bases; junction bases outside the gene matches: 1. The CDR3 is 15 amino acids. CDR3 sequence: CASSLSSGSTDTQYF. The CDR3 nucleotides read TGTGCCAGCAGCTTATCTAGCGGGAGCACAGATACGCAGTATTTT.

The chain has TRBV11-2 and TRBJ2-2; 15 bases agree with TRBD2. Germline V lookup: CDR1 SGHAT, CDR2 FQNNGV. The CDR3 totals 18 residues. V lost 4 bases, J lost 11 bases, and 14 bases stayed unmatched. The CDR3 is CASSSYYGLAGGPGELFF. CDR3 nucleotides: TGTGCCAGCAGCTCCTATTATGGACTAGCGGGGGGGCCGGGAGAGCTGTTTTTT. The variable domain in full, with the rest retrieved from reference TRBV11-2 and TRBJ2-2, is EAGVAQSPRYKIIEKRQSVAFWCNPISGHATLYWYQQILGQGPKLLIQFQNNGVVDDSQLPKDRFSAERLKGVDSTLKIQPAKLEDSAVYLCASSSYYGLAGGPGELFFGEGSRLTVL.

This clonotype was seen just once. V gene TRBV29-1 combines with J gene TRBJ1-2; no clear D. The CDR3 spans 12 residues. Trimming stripped 3 bases from V and 3 bases from J, with 8 bases between. The germline V gene has CDR1 SQVTM and CDR2 ANQGSEA. Here the CDR3 reads CSVDKGDYGYTF. In DNA, the CDR3 is TGCAGCGTTGACAAGGGCGACTATGGCTACACCTTC.

This clonotype came up a few times. The CDR3 coding sequence is TGCGCCAGCAGCACCGGGACAGGGGGCACAGATACGCAGTATTTT. Residues: CASSTGTGGTDTQYF. This chain links TRBV5-1 with TRBJ2-3; 10 bases are a match to TRBD1. The CDR3 loop spans 15 amino acids. Germline V gene lookup returns CDR1 SGHRS and CDR2 YFSETQ. The V segment lost 4 bases and the J segment 1 base; nucleotides outside the gene matches: 3.

CDR3 bases: TGCGCCAGCAGCTTGGGACTAGCGGACGACAATGAGCAGTTCTTC. This gives the protein CASSLGLADDNEQFF. The rearrangement links TRBV5-1 to TRBJ2-1, with TRBD2 matching over 9 bases. V shed 0 bases and J 5 bases; nucleotides not matched to a gene: 3. Germline assignment: CDR1 SGHRS and CDR2 YFSETQ. The CDR3 length is 15 residues.

This clonotype was picked up a small number of times. V usage is TRBV20-1 and J usage is TRBJ1-5; no definite D call. The germline V gene encodes CDR1 DFQATT and CDR2 SNEGSKA (reference sequence). Trimming pared 0 bases from V and 7 bases from J, leaving 16 bases between. The CDR3 length is 15 residues. CDR3 amino acids: CSARDSGVGWQPQHF. The CDR3 DNA sequence: TGCAGTGCTAGAGATAGTGGGGTAGGGTGGCAGCCCCAGCATTTT.

This clonotype occurred many times. The chain joins TRBV5-1 to TRBJ2-7; 7 bases are shared with TRBD1. Looked up from germline, CDR1 is SGHRS and CDR2 is YFSETQ. Trimming cost V 3 bases and J 4 bases; bases outside gene matches: 7. There are 14 residues in the CDR3. DNA for the CDR3: TGCGCCAGCAGCTCGGACAGGTCCTATTACGAGCAGTACTTC. Translation: CASSSDRSYYEQYF.

J is TRBJ2-1 and V is TRBV20-1, with 11 bases identical to TRBD2. Germline V gene data show CDR1 as DFQATT and CDR2 as SNEGSKA (reference sequence). The CDR3 totals 15 residues. Germline trimming cut 3 bases from V and 6 bases from J; bases unmatched to any gene: 7. CDR3 in amino acids: CSARTSSGRRNEQFF. In DNA form, the CDR3 reads TGCAGTGCTAGGACATCTAGCGGGAGGCGCAATGAGCAGTTCTTC.

The chain carries TRBV24-1 and TRBJ1-1; no clear D gene. CDR1 and CDR2 from the germline V gene are KGHDR and SFDVKD. Trimming stripped 0 bases from V and 6 bases from J, with 4 bases between. This CDR3 contains 12 residues. The CDR3 sequence: CATSDLGAEAFF. CDR3 coding DNA: TGTGCCACCAGTGATTTGGGGGCTGAAGCTTTCTTT.

This clonotype came up once. The J gene is TRBJ1-3, the V gene TRBV3-1; no clear D gene. Germline lookup yields CDR1 LGHDT and CDR2 YNNKEL (reference sequence). V lost 4 bases and J 0 bases, leaving 10 bases between the germline ends. This CDR3 has 15 amino acids. CDR3 sequence: CASSPPLSSGNTIYF. The CDR3 DNA follows: TGTGCCAGCAGCCCACCACTCAGCTCTGGAAACACCATATATTTT.